Following are 32 T cell receptor beta chains from one sample sequenced in a study of OX40 agonist ivuxolimab in advanced cancers. Repertoires were generated with immunoSEQ multiplex PCR, while TCRdb's copy carries only in-frame clones and drops some. Among tens of thousands of clones, more than 65% were seen once, and the ten largest hold 5%. Sequenced material: CD4+ or CD8+ T cells sorted from blood, taken in a trial of the OX40 agonist ivuxolimab. Receptors were obtained from an adult with an advanced solid tumor such as melanoma, head and neck, liver or kidney cancer.

The chain carries TRBV5-4 and TRBJ2-7, with TRBD2 as a possible D gene (6 bases). V gave up 2 bases and J gave up 0 bases, with 12 bases separating them. There are 15 residues in the CDR3. Germline V gives CDR1 SGHNT, CDR2 YYREEE (reference sequence). Here the CDR3 DNA reads TGTGCCAGCAGCTTCGGCGGGACCAGCTCCTACGAGCAGTACTTC. Protein: CASSFGGTSSYEQYF.

The genes are TRBV29-1 and TRBJ2-3; D perhaps matches TRBD2 (6 bases). This CDR3 has 15 residues. V was cut by 7 bases and J by 2 bases, with 19 bases left in between. Germline CDR1 SQVTM, CDR2 ANQGSEA. The CDR3 DNA is TGCAGCGCCTCGTGGGGGGTAATTAACACAGATACGCAGTATTTT. It yields the protein CSASWGVINTDTQYF.

As regards this clone: Compared with germline, one end of the junction differs, possibly owing to a read error. J is TRBJ2-3 and V is TRBV7-7; 11 nucleotides align to TRBD2. The CDR3 runs 15 residues. Germline V gene data show CDR1 as SSHAT and CDR2 as FNYEAQ (reference sequence). The CDR3 sequence: CASSLSSGGRDTQYF. CDR3 nucleotide sequence: TGTGCTAGCAGCTTATCTAGCGGGGGGAGAGATACGCAGTATTTT.

The chain recombines TRBV18 with TRBJ2-3; D is perhaps TRBD2 (5 bases). With 6 bases removed from V and 1 base from J, the gap between germline ends came to 17 bases. The CDR3 is 16 amino acids. Germline loops: CDR1 KGHSH, CDR2 LQKENI. The CDR3 protein is CASSLSRDEGTDTQYF. In DNA form, the CDR3 reads TGTGCCAGCTCCCTGAGTCGGGATGAGGGCACAGATACGCAGTATTTT. The whole variable domain, remainder taken from reference TRBV18 and TRBJ2-3, is NAGVMQNPRHLVRRRGQEARLRCSPMKGHSHVYWYRQLPEEGLKFMVYLQKENIIDESGMPKERFSAEFPKEGPSILRIQQVVRGDSAAYFCASSLSRDEGTDTQYFGPGTRLTVL.

The rearrangement joins TRBV6-6 to TRBJ1-5; D is possibly TRBD1 (5 bases). The CDR3 runs to 13 residues. Germline values: CDR1 MNHNY, CDR2 SVGAGI (reference sequence). The V gene lost 8 bases and the J gene lost 5 bases, with 13 bases spanning the gap. DNA for the CDR3: TGTGCCAGCGCAGATGACAGAGATCAGCCCCAGCATTTT. Translating it yields CASADDRDQPQHF.

The chain combines TRBV14 with TRBJ1-2; 9 bases fit TRBD1. V shed 2 bases and J 3 bases; nucleotides not matched to a gene: 10. The CDR3 sequence is 17 residues long. The V gene's germline CDR1 is SGHDN and CDR2 FVKESK. The DNA for the CDR3 is TGTGCCAGCAGCCAATTACTCACGGACAGGGGCGACTATGGCTACACCTTC. Translating it yields CASSQLLTDRGDYGYTF. Complete variable domain (other parts from reference TRBV14 and TRBJ1-2): EAGVTQFPSHSVIEKGQTVTLRCDPISGHDNLYWYRRVMGKEIKFLLHFVKESKQDESGMPNNRFLAERTGGTYSTLKVQPAELEDSGVYFCASSQLLTDRGDYGYTFGSGTRLTVV.

The J gene is TRBJ2-1, the V gene TRBV10-3; possibly TRBD2 for D (6 bases). The CDR3 has 12 amino acids. With 10 bases removed from V and 3 bases from J, the gap between germline ends came to 10 bases. Germline-derived CDR1 and CDR2 are ENHRY and SYGVKD. CDR3 protein: CATRDFYNEQFF. In nucleotides, the CDR3 is TGTGCCACAAGGGACTTCTACAATGAGCAGTTCTTC.

The chain combines TRBV6-6 with TRBJ2-1; the D is unclear. The CDR3 consists of 13 residues. The V gene lost 0 bases and the J gene lost 4 bases, with 4 bases spanning the gap. Looked up from germline, CDR1 is MNHNY and CDR2 is SVGAGI (reference sequence). CDR3 loop: CASSYSEYNEQFF. For the CDR3, the DNA is TGTGCCAGCAGTTACTCGGAGTACAATGAGCAGTTCTTC.

The rearrangement uses TRBV11-2 and TRBJ2-5; tentative D call: TRBD2 (5 bases). Germline loops: CDR1 SGHAT, CDR2 FQNNGV. Trimming shortened V by 0 bases and J by 1 base, and 12 bases separated the two germline ends. This CDR3 is built from 16 residues. The CDR3 nucleotides read TGTGCCAGCAGCTTAGATCCAAGCGGATTCCAAGAGACCCAGTACTTC. It translates to CASSLDPSGFQETQYF.

This sequence joins TRBV2 and TRBJ2-1; 14 nucleotides align to TRBD2. This CDR3 contains 16 residues. Germline CDR1 is SNHLY and CDR2 is FYNNEI. V gave up 8 bases and J gave up 4 bases; unmatched junction bases: 7. The CDR3 sequence: CASPGTSGSLYNEQFF. CDR3 nucleotide sequence: TGTGCCAGCCCCGGGACTAGCGGGAGTTTGTACAATGAGCAGTTCTTC. The full variable domain, with the rest looked up from reference TRBV2 and TRBJ2-1, is EPEVTQTPSHQVTQMGQEVILRCVPISNHLYFYWYRQILGQKVEFLVSFYNNEISEKSEIFDDQFSVERPDGSNFTLKIRSTKLEDSAMYFCASPGTSGSLYNEQFFGPGTRLTVL.

The rearrangement links TRBV18 to TRBJ2-7, with 9 bases fitting TRBD1. Germline lookup yields CDR1 KGHSH and CDR2 LQKENI. Trimming at V came to 6 bases and at J to 3 bases, leaving 12 bases not matched to a gene. CDR3 length equals 16 residues. The CDR3 is CASSPLTGQGSYEQYF. CDR3 DNA sequence: TGTGCCAGCTCCCCTTTGACGGGACAGGGTAGCTACGAGCAGTACTTC.

J is TRBJ1-1 and V is TRBV5-5; D unclear. CDR1 SGHKS and CDR2 YYEKEE come from the germline V gene (reference sequence). This CDR3 comprises 14 residues. V lost 1 base to trimming and J lost 4 bases, with 11 bases between them. The DNA of the CDR3 is TGTGCCAGCAGCTTGAGGCCCCCGGGCACTGAAGCTTTCTTT. It yields the protein CASSLRPPGTEAFF.

The chain joins TRBV13 to TRBJ1-2; tentatively, D is TRBD1 (5 bases). Trimming cost V 2 bases and J 7 bases, with 26 bases left between them. The CDR3 contains 18 residues. The V gene's germline CDR1 is PRHDT and CDR2 FYEKMQ (reference sequence). As DNA, the CDR3 is TGTGCCAGCAGCTTATCGTACCCGGGACGGAACGTCCAAAGTGGCTACACCTTC. Protein sequence: CASSLSYPGRNVQSGYTF.

J is TRBJ2-1 and V is TRBV5-4; D might be TRBD1 (5 bases). The V gene lost 5 bases and the J gene lost 10 bases, with 16 bases spanning the gap. CDR1 and CDR2 (germline): SGHNT, YYREEE (reference sequence). This CDR3 contains 13 residues. Here the CDR3 DNA reads TGTGCCAGCAGACAGGAGACCGCCACCGAGCAGTTCTTC. It specifies CASRQETATEQFF.

This clone was observed a few times. The chain carries TRBV2 and TRBJ1-2; D perhaps matches TRBD1 (6 bases). Deletions cut 9 bases from V and 4 bases from J, with 18 bases between. Per the germline V gene, CDR1 is SNHLY and CDR2 is FYNNEI. CDR3 length equals 14 residues. The CDR3 DNA reads TGTGCCAGTGAGAGAGGGGGGACTAGCTATGGCTACACCTTC. Its protein is CASERGGTSYGYTF.

This chain uses TRBV7-8 with TRBJ1-5; D may be TRBD1 (5 bases). Germline CDR1 is SGHVS and CDR2 is FQNEAQ. The germline V and J ends were trimmed by 1 base and 9 bases, with 13 bases remaining between them. CDR3 length: 14 amino acids. The CDR3 DNA reads TGTGCCAGCAGCTTAGGAGGCGCAGGGTGGCCCCAGCATTTT. The encoded protein is CASSLGGAGWPQHF.

The rearrangement links TRBV6-5 to TRBJ1-2; tentatively, D is TRBD1 (5 bases). In germline, CDR1 is MNHEY, CDR2 SVGAGI. The V gene lost 2 bases and the J gene lost 0 bases, with 10 bases spanning the gap. The CDR3 has 15 residues. CDR3 sequence: CASSYGGGTNYGYTF. The CDR3 bases are TGTGCCAGCAGTTACGGGGGGGGAACTAACTATGGCTACACCTTC.

This chain links TRBV4-1 with TRBJ2-2, with TRBD2 matching over 13 bases. The V gene's germline CDR1 is MGHRA and CDR2 YSYEKL. This CDR3 comprises 18 residues. V was clipped by 4 bases and J by 7 bases; unmatched bases: 12. The CDR3 is CASSLALTSGGTSGELFF. CDR3 nucleotide sequence: TGCGCCAGCAGCCTGGCATTGACTAGCGGGGGGACTAGCGGGGAGCTGTTTTTT.

This chain uses TRBV11-2 with TRBJ1-2; the D gene is possibly TRBD1 (5 bases). Germline assignment: CDR1 SGHAT and CDR2 FQNNGV. V was cut by 5 bases and J by 4 bases, with 20 bases left in between. The CDR3 has 16 residues. Here the CDR3 DNA reads TGTGCCAGCAGCGTCCCGGACCTGAGGGGCCTCTATGGCTACACCTTC. Translating it yields CASSVPDLRGLYGYTF.

The chain combines TRBV18 with TRBJ2-2; maybe TRBD1 (5 bases). CDR1 is KGHSH and CDR2 is LQKENI in the germline V gene. This CDR3 comprises 13 residues. The ends were cut back, 3 bases at V and 6 bases at J, with 8 bases in the middle. CDR3 amino acids: CASSPQGPGELFF. In DNA form, the CDR3 reads TGTGCCAGCTCACCCCAGGGTCCCGGGGAGCTGTTTTTT.

This sequence joins TRBV25-1 and TRBJ2-5, with 11 bases aligning to TRBD2. The V segment lost 9 bases and the J segment 4 bases; nucleotides outside the gene matches: 13. Germline CDR1 and CDR2: MGHDK and SYGVNS. The CDR3 is 16 amino acids. CDR3 protein: CASGTSGKGGGETQYF. In nucleotides, the CDR3 is TGTGCCAGTGGGACTAGCGGAAAAGGGGGTGGAGAGACCCAGTACTTC. The whole variable domain, filled in from reference TRBV25-1 and TRBJ2-5, reads EADIYQTPRYLVIGTGKKITLECSQTMGHDKMYWYQQDPGMELHLIHYSYGVNSTEKGDLSSESTVSRIRTEHFPLTLESARPSHTSQYLCASGTSGKGGGETQYFGPGTRLLVL.

The genes are TRBV5-1 and TRBJ2-2, with TRBD1 identical over 9 bases. The trim removed 0 bases at V and 10 bases at J, leaving 10 bases unmatched. This CDR3 region has 16 residues. Germline loops: CDR1 SGHRS, CDR2 YFSETQ. The CDR3 sequence is CASSLGFTGGRTELFF. Written as DNA, the CDR3 is TGCGCCAGCAGCTTGGGATTTACAGGGGGCCGGACGGAGCTGTTTTTT.

The chain carries TRBV6-1 and TRBJ2-3; 12 nucleotides align to TRBD2. The CDR3 consists of 17 residues. Germline CDR1 is MNHNS and CDR2 is SASEGT. V shed 4 bases, J shed 3 bases, and the junction held 8 bases outside the gene matches. The CDR3 DNA sequence: TGTGCCAGCAGTGGAAGGCTAGCGGGGGGGGTGACAGATACGCAGTATTTT. Translation gives CASSGRLAGGVTDTQYF.

The CDR3, as DNA: TGTGCCAGCAGACTAGCAAGCAATGAGCAGTTCTTC. As protein: CASRLASNEQFF. This chain connects TRBV27 to TRBJ2-1; D might be TRBD2 (6 bases). The germline V gene encodes CDR1 MNHEY and CDR2 SMNVEV (reference sequence). Between the trimmed V and J ends, which lost 6 bases and 6 bases, there was a span of 9 bases. The CDR3 runs 12 residues.

This chain joins TRBV9 and TRBJ1-1, with D perhaps TRBD1 (5 bases). The V gene's germline CDR1 is SGDLS and CDR2 YYNGEE. The V and J ends lost 4 bases and 3 bases respectively, with 10 bases between them. The CDR3 contains 13 residues. CDR3 coding DNA: TGTGCCAGCAGCCCAGGGTCGGACACTGAAGCTTTCTTT. Its translation is CASSPGSDTEAFF.

The chain uses TRBV7-2 and TRBJ2-3; TRBD1 matches 7 bases. Germline values: CDR1 SGHTA, CDR2 FQGNSA. Unmatched junction bases numbered 6, after V lost 5 bases and J lost 4 bases. The length of the CDR3 is 14 residues. For the CDR3, the DNA is TGTGCCAGCAGCACCAGACAGGGCCCAGATACGCAGTATTTT. This sequence encodes CASSTRQGPDTQYF.

By sample fraction, this clone is medium-sized. The chain combines TRBV6-5 with TRBJ2-7, with 11 bases aligning to TRBD2. The germline CDR1 and CDR2 sequences are MNHEY and SVGAGI. J was trimmed by 6 bases and V by 7 bases; bases with no gene match: 8. There are 14 residues in the CDR3. The CDR3 spells CASTLLAGDSEQYF. The CDR3 nucleotides are TGTGCCAGCACCCTACTAGCGGGAGATAGCGAGCAGTACTTC.

V usage is TRBV7-2 and J usage is TRBJ2-2; maybe TRBD2 (5 bases). The CDR3 totals 15 residues. Germline loops: CDR1 SGHTA, CDR2 FQGNSA. V gave up 1 base and J gave up 6 bases, with 12 bases separating them. CDR3 DNA: TGTGCCAGCAGCTTAGGAGGGTATCAGGCCGGGGAGCTGTTTTTT. It is translated as CASSLGGYQAGELFF.

The chain employs TRBV19 and TRBJ2-7; 8 nucleotides align to TRBD2. Germline V gene data show CDR1 as LNHDA and CDR2 as SQIVND (reference sequence). V shed 4 bases, J shed 1 base, and the junction held 6 bases outside the gene matches. This CDR3 contains 15 residues. The CDR3 spells CASSTSSGSSYEQYF. The CDR3 coding sequence is TGTGCCAGTAGTACCTCCAGCGGGAGTTCCTACGAGCAGTACTTC.

This clone was picked up one time. The chain couples TRBV6-1 to TRBJ1-5; no reliable D call. The CDR3 extends over 15 amino acids. Trimming shortened V by 3 bases and J by 0 bases, and 9 bases separated the two germline ends. Germline CDR1 MNHNS, CDR2 SASEGT. In nucleotides, the CDR3 is TGTGCCAGCAGTGACCAGGTGAATAGCAATCAGCCCCAGCATTTT. Its translation: CASSDQVNSNQPQHF.

By its share, this clone is medium-sized. This sequence joins TRBV2 and TRBJ2-1; 8 nucleotides match TRBD2. V shed 5 bases and J 5 bases; nucleotides not matched to a gene: 5. This CDR3 has 14 residues. Germline loops: CDR1 SNHLY, CDR2 FYNNEI. CDR3 sequence (DNA): TGTGCCAGCAGTTGGGATAGCGGGAACAATGAGCAGTTCTTC. It yields the protein CASSWDSGNNEQFF.

A single count supports this clone. The rearrangement joins TRBV7-6 to TRBJ2-5; D is unclear. The V end lost 1 base, the J end lost 3 bases, and 6 bases lay between the germline ends. Germline V gene sequence: CDR1 SGHVS, CDR2 FNYEAQ. The CDR3 spans 13 residues. The CDR3 region has the DNA TGTGCCAGCAGCTTAGTCCAGGAAGAGACCCAGTACTTC. Translated, it gives CASSLVQEETQYF.